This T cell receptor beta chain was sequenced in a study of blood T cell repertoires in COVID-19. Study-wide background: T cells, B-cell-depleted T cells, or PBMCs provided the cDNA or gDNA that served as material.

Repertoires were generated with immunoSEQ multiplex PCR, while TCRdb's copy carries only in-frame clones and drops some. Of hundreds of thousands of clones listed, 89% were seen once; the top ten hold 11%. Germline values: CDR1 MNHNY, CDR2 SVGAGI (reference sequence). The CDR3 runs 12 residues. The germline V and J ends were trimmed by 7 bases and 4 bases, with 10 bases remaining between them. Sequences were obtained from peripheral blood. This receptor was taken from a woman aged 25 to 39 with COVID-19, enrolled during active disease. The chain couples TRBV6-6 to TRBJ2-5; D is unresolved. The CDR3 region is CASTDWVETQYF. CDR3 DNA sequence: TGTGCCAGCACCGACTGGGTAGAGACCCAGTACTTC.